The sequence of this TCR beta chain was determined in a study of control samples from healthy donors and cancer patients. This clone was seen a few times. Clones were sequenced by immunoSEQ multiplex PCR, and TCRdb holds only the in-frame ones, with some missing. The data hold 150,000 to 200,000 clones, with almost 90% observed a single time. The CDR3 totals 15 residues. V lost 1 base and J 4 bases, leaving 13 bases between the germline ends. Germline loops: CDR1 SNHLY, CDR2 FYNNEI. The chain joins TRBV2 to TRBJ2-5; D is perhaps TRBD1 or TRBD2 (5 bases each). The receptor was isolated from a woman in her twenties or thirties in good health. Sequenced material: blood. In DNA, the CDR3 is TGTGCCAGCAGTGAAGTGAGGGGCGGACGAGAGACCCAGTACTTC. This translates into CASSEVRGGRETQYF. Drawing the rest from reference TRBV2 and TRBJ2-5, the complete variable domain is EPEVTQTPSHQVTQMGQEVILRCVPISNHLYFYWYRQILGQKVEFLVSFYNNEISEKSEIFDDQFSVERPDGSNFTLKIRSTKLEDSAMYFCASSEVRGGRETQYFGPGTRLLVL.